This TCR beta chain came from a study of shared clonotypes between healthy human individuals. The table came from immunoSEQ multiplex PCR; TCRdb's copy has only in-frame clones and leaves some out. The sample holds roughly 2.2 million clones, 92% seen once. V was cut by 4 bases and J by 3 bases, with 19 bases left in between. This CDR3 has 16 residues. Germline V gene data show CDR1 as LNHDA and CDR2 as SQIVND (reference sequence). This receptor was taken from a young man in good health. Some clones in this sample may be carry-over from other donors' samples. The chain is built from TRBV19 and TRBJ2-7; tentatively, D is TRBD1 or TRBD2 (5 bases each). What was sequenced was naive CD4+ T cells from PBMCs. The sample's subset: CD45RA+ positively selected. In nucleotides, the CDR3 is TGTGCCAGTAGTACTCTAACCGGGACCGGGAACTACGAGCAGTACTTC. It yields the protein CASSTLTGTGNYEQYF.